This entry concerns a single T cell receptor beta chain. The target of this receptor is not known. Nothing much larger sits one base from this clone, and base qualities are not available. The data derive from a study of blood T cell repertoires in COVID-19 (dated by TCRdb to 2018 to 2020). Turning to the overall study: Collaborator samples came from the United States, Italy and Spain and covered acute and convalescent phases of COVID-19. The prospective study material was composed of cDNA or gDNA derived from T cells, B-cell-depleted T cells, or PBMCs. The sample metadata nearly always contained a de-identified subject ID, COVID-19 status, age in years and sex. Subjects who had been exposed to COVID-19, were actively infected with it, or had recovered from it provided the deeply sampled blood TCRbeta repertoires that made up the dataset. A freely available public database, intended as a resource for researchers studying the immune response to SARS-CoV-2, is where the repertoires were released. The samples were drawn from two sources: the first 160 participants of the ongoing ImmuneRACE study, and 950 to 1,500 subjects contributed by 6 global collaborators. HLA class I and class II types, where available, came from metadata supplied by the sample provider rather than from assay-based typing. The study at large found these results: The amount of clinical and demographic metadata varied by source and participant and was provided uncurated.

TCRbeta CDR3 regions were amplified from genomic DNA using the immunoSEQ Assay, a bias-controlled multiplex PCR. The published analysis was carried out like this. The number of nucleated cells in each sample was estimated from the amplification of reference gene primers within the assay. Sequence reads were collapsed and filtered to measure the absolute abundance of every unique TCRbeta CDR3 rearrangement. For each sample, productive Simpson clonality was calculated as the square root of Simpson's diversity index across productive rearrangements. TCRdb's version of the immuneACCESS table is confined to in-frame rearrangements and falls short of the full clone set. An unresolved V gene accounts for under half of the shortfall where checked; the remainder is of unknown origin. From that table come the V and J calls and clone size; the DNA was used to work out D and trimming. The sample contains 140,000 or so clones, roughly four fifths of them found a single time. Roughly 3% of the sample is taken by the ten largest.

Whole blood was collected in K2EDTA tubes by collaborating institutions according to the institutions' own protocols. For TCRbeta analysis, collaborator samples were shipped as frozen whole blood, as isolated PBMCs, or as DNA extracted from either sample type. Taken from cysteine to phenylalanine, the CDR3 has 14 residues. Only the CDR3 region is kept as DNA, spanning 42 bases read in frame from base 1. V loses 6 bases at its end and J loses 0 bases; junction bases beyond the gene matches: 2. From a lookup of the germline V gene, CDR1 and CDR2 are KGHSH and LQKENI. The sequenced material came from peripheral blood. The sequence derives from a woman of 80 years or more with acute or convalescent COVID-19. The sequence links TRBV18 to TRBJ2-7; 10 junctional bases match TRBD2. The CDR3 protein: CASSSGGGSYEQYF. Here is the DNA: TGTGCCAGCTCCAGCGGGGGGGGCTCCTACGAGCAGTACTTC.